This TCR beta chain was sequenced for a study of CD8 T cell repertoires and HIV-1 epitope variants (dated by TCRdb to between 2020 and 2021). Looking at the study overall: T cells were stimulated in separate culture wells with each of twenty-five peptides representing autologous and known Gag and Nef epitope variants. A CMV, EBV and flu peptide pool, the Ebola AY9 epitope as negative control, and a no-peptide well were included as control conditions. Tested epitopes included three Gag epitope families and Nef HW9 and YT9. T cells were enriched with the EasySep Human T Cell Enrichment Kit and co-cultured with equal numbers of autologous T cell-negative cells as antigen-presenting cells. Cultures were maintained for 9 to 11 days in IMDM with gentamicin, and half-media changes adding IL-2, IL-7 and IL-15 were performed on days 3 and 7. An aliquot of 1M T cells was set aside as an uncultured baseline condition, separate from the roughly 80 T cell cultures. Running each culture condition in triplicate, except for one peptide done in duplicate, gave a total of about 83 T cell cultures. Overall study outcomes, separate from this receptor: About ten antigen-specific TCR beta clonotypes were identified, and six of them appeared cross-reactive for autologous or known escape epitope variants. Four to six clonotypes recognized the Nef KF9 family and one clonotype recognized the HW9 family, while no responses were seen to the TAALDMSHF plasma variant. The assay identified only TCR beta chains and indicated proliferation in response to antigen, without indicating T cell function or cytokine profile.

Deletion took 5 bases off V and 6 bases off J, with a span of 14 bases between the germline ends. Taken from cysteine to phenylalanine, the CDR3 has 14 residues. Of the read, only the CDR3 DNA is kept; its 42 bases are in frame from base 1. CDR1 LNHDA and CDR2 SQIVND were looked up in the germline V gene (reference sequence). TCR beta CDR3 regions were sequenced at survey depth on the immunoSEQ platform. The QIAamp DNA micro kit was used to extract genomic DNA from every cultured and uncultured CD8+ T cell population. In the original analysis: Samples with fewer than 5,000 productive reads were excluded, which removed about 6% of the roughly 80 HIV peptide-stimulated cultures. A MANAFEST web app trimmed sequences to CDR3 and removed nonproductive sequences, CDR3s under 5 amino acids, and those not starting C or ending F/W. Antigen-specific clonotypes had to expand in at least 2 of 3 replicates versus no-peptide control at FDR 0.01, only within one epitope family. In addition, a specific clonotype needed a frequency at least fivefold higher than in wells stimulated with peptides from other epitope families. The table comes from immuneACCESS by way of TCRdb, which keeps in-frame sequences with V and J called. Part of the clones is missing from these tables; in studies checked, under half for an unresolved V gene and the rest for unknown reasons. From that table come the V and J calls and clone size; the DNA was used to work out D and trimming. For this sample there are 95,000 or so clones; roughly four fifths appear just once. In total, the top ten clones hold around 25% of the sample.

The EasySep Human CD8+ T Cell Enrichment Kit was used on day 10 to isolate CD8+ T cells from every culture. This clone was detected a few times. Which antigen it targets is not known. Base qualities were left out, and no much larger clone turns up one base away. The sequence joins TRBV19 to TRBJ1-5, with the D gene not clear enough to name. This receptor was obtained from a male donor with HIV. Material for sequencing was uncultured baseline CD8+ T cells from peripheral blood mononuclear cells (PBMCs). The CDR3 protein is CASSPSIVGQPQHF. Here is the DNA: TGTGCCAGTAGTCCCTCAATCGTAGGTCAGCCCCAGCATTTT. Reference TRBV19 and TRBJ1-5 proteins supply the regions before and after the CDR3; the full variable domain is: DGGITQSPKYLFRKEGQNVTLSCEQNLNHDAMYWYRQDPGQGLRLIYYSQIVNDFQKGDIAEGYSVSREKKESFPLTVTSAQKNPTAFYLCASSPSIVGQPQHFGDGTRLSIL.